The sample holds one count of the clone carrying this TCR beta chain. The data belong to a study of blood T cell repertoires in COVID-19. Germline CDR1 reads WSHSY; CDR2 reads SAAADI. Trimming removed 7 bases at V and 0 bases at J, with 10 bases between. The CDR3 runs 14 residues. TCRdb's table, derived via immunoSEQ multiplex PCR, lists solely in-frame clones and lacks some. The profile shows a few hundred thousand clones, roughly 90% of them singletons. The receptor comes from a woman aged 18 to 35 who had been exposed to COVID-19. Source material: PBMCs or T cells enriched from blood (not recorded which). The rearrangement joins TRBV10-2 to TRBJ2-1; D call uncertain. The CDR3 region is CASNSLLSYNEQFF. For the CDR3, the DNA is TGCGCCAGCAACTCTCTTCTCTCCTACAATGAGCAGTTCTTC.